This entry is about one T cell receptor beta chain. The antigen remains unidentified. V was clipped by 3 bases and J by 3 bases, with 15 bases between them. The germline V gene has CDR1 GTSNPN and CDR2 SVGIG (reference sequence). CDR3 length: 14 amino acids. This sample was taken from a study of cytomegalovirus exposure and HLA in healthy donors. Study-level points and caveats: Reportedly, diagnosis of cytomegalovirus status by the classifier showed high specificity and sensitivity.

The PCR used 60 Vbeta and 13 Jbeta primers. This table comes from immunoSEQ multiplex PCR, and its TCRdb copy is limited to in-frame clones, with some not included. Among about 150,000 clones listed, roughly 62% were seen once. Sequenced sample: PBMCs. The receptor was derived from a man between 60 and 70 years old in good health and CMV-seronegative. The chain links TRBV30 to TRBJ2-7; weak D call: TRBD1 (6 bases). The CDR3 DNA is TGTGCCTGGAGGGTGGTGGACAGCATCTACGAGCAGTACTTC. This gives the protein CAWRVVDSIYEQYF.